This entry concerns a single T cell receptor beta chain. Its antigen remains unknown. The CDR3 contains 14 residues. Germline CDR1 and CDR2: SQVTM and ANQGSEA. V shed 6 bases, J shed 0 bases, and the junction held 8 bases outside the gene matches. The data are from a study of cytomegalovirus exposure and HLA in healthy donors. Study-wide results and caveats: With later analysis, a missense DCLRE1C variant became linked to TCR beta V- and J-gene trimming. TCR beta sequences reportedly predicted most subjects' HLA-A and HLA-B alleles accurately. Specific recognition of CMV antigens was confirmed in vitro for a few chains (all CMV-associated). Among TCR beta chains of equal frequency, HLA-associated ones were more clonally expanded in a later analysis.

PCR involved 60 Vbeta and 13 Jbeta primers. This table comes from immunoSEQ multiplex PCR, and its TCRdb copy is limited to in-frame clones, with some not included. Of about 200,000 clones detected, approximately 78% appear once; the ten largest clones hold less than 15%. The sequencing input was PBMCs. This sequence was found in a woman in her thirties in good health and CMV-seropositive. This chain links TRBV29-1 with TRBJ2-7; 7 nucleotides line up with TRBD1. The DNA for the CDR3 is TGCAGCGTGGTGGGACAGCCGAGCTCCTACGAGCAGTACTTC. Encoded protein: CSVVGQPSSYEQYF.